This T cell receptor beta chain is from a study of OX40 agonist ivuxolimab in advanced cancers. The germline CDR1 and CDR2 sequences are SGHVS and FQNEAQ. The ends were cut back, 5 bases at V and 1 base at J, with 16 bases in the middle. This CDR3 has 16 residues. Study-wide results and limits: Mean expanded clone counts were higher in CD8+ than CD4+ T cells.

This clone turned up a few times. Its cognate antigen is unknown. Only in-frame clones appear in the TCRdb table, and some are missing; sequencing was by immunoSEQ multiplex PCR. Found here are some 69,000 clones, 80% to 95% of them singletons; the top ten hold approximately 0.58%. The chain joins TRBV7-8 to TRBJ2-3; D may match TRBD1 or TRBD2 (7 bases each). The receptor was isolated from an adult with an advanced solid tumor such as melanoma, head and neck, liver or kidney cancer. The sequencing used CD4+ or CD8+ T cells sorted from blood, collected in a trial of the OX40 agonist ivuxolimab. CDR3 region: CASSAVGRGRTDTQYF. The DNA for the CDR3 is TGTGCCAGCAGCGCAGTGGGGAGGGGGCGCACAGATACGCAGTATTTT.